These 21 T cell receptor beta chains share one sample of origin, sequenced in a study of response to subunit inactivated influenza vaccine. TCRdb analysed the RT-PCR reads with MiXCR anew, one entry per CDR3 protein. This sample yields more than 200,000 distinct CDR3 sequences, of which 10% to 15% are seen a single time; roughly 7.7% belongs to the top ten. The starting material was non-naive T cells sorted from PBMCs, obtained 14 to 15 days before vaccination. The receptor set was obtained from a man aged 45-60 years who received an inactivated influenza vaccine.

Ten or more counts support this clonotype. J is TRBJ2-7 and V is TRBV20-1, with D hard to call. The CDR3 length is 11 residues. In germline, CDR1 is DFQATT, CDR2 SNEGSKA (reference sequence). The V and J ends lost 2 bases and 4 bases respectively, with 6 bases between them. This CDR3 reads CSARKDYEQYF. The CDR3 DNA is TGCAGTGCTAGAAAGGATTACGAGCAGTACTTC.

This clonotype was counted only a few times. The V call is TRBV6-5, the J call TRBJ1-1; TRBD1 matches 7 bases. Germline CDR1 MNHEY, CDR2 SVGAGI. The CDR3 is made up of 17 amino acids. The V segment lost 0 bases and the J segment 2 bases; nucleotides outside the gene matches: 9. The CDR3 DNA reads TGTGCCAGCAGTTACTCCGGACAGGTACTCTCAAACACTGAAGCTTTCTTT. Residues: CASSYSGQVLSNTEAFF.

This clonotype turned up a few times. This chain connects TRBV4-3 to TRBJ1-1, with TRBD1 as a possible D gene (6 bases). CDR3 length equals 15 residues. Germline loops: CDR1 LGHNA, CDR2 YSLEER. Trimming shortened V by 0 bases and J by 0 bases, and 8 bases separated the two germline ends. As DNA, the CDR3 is TGCGCCAGCAGCCAAGACTACAGGGTGAACACTGAAGCTTTCTTT. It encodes CASSQDYRVNTEAFF.

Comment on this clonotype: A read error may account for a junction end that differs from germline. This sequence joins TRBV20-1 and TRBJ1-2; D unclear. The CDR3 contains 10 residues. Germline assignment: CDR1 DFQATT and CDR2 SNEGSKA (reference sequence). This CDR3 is CSAIDYDYTF. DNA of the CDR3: TGCAGTGCTATAGACTATGACTACACCTTC.

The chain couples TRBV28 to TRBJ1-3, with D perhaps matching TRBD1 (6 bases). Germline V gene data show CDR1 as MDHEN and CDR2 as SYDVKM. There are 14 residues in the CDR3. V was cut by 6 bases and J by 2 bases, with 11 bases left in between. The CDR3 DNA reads TGTGCCAGCAGACCAGGGGTAGCTGGAAACACCATATATTTT. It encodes CASRPGVAGNTIYF.

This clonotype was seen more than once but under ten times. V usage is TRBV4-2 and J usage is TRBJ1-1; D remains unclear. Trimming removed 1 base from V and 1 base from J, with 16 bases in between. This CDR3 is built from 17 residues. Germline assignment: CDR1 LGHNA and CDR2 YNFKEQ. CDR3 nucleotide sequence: TGTGCCAGCAGCCAAGGCGGGCCAGAGGCCTGGAACACTGAAGCTTTCTTT. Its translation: CASSQGGPEAWNTEAFF.

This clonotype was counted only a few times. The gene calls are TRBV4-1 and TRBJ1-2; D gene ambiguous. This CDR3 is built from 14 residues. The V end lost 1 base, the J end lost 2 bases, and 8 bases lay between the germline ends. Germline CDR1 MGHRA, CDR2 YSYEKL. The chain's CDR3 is CASSQAGRNYGYTF. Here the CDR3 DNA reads TGCGCCAGCAGCCAAGCGGGCAGGAACTATGGCTACACCTTC.

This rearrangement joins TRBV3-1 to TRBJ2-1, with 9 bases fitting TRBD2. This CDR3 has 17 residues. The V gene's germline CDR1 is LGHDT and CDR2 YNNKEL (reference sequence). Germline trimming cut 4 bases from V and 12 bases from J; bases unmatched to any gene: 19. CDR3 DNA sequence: TGTGCCAGCAGCCTCGTGGGCGGGACTAGCTGGGGTCGGGTGCAGTTCTTC. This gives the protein CASSLVGGTSWGRVQFF.

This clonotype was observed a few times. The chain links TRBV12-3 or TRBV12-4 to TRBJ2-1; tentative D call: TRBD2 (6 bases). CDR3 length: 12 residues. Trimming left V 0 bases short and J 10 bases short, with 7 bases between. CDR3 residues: CASSLALAEQFF. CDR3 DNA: TGTGCCAGCAGTTTAGCTCTAGCGGAGCAGTTCTTC.

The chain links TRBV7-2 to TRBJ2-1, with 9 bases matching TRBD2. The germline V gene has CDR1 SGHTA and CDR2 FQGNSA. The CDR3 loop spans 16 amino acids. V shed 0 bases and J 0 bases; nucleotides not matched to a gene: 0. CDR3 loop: CASSLASGGSYNEQFF. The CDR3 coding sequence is TGTGCCAGCAGCTTAGCTAGCGGGGGCTCCTACAATGAGCAGTTCTTC.

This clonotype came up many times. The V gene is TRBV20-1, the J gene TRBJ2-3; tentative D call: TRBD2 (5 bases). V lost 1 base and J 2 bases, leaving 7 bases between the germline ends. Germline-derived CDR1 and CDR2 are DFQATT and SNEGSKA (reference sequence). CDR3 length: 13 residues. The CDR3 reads CSARAGNTDTQYF. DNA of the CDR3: TGCAGTGCTAGAGCCGGGAACACAGATACGCAGTATTTT.

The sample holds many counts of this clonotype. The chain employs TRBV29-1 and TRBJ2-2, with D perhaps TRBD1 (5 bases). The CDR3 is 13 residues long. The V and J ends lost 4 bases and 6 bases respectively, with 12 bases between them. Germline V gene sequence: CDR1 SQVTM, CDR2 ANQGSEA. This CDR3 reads CSVGESGPGELFF. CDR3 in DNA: TGCAGCGTTGGAGAATCAGGGCCCGGGGAGCTGTTTTTT.

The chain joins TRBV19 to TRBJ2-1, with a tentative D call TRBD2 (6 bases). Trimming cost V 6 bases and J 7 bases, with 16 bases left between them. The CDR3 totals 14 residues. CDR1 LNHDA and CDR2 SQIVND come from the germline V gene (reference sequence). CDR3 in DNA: TGTGCCAGTAGGCCGGGACTGGAACTTAATGAGCAGTTCTTC. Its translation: CASRPGLELNEQFF.

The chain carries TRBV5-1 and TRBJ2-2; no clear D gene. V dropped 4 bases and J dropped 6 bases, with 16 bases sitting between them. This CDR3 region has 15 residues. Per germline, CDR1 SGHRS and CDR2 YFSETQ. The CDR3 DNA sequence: TGCGCCAGCAGCACCCCCGGGCCCGAGCCCGGGGAGCTGTTTTTT. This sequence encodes CASSTPGPEPGELFF.

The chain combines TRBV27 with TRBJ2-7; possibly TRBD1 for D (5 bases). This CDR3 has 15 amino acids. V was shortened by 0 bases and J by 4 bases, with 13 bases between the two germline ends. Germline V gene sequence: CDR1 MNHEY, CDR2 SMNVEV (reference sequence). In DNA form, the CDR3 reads TGTGCCAGCAGTTTATCGATGTCAGGGAAATACGAGCAGTACTTC. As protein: CASSLSMSGKYEQYF.

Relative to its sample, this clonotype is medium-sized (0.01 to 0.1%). The CDR3 sequence: CASSQSGTENTDTQYF. Here the CDR3 DNA reads TGTGCCAGCAGTCAGTCGGGGACGGAAAACACAGATACGCAGTATTTT. The V call is TRBV11-2, the J call TRBJ2-3, with D perhaps matching TRBD1 or TRBD2 (5 bases each). Looked up from germline, CDR1 is SGHAT and CDR2 is FQNNGV. The length of the CDR3 is 16 residues. Trimming took off 6 bases at V and 2 bases at J, with 18 bases between the two ends. Looking up the rest from reference TRBV11-2 and TRBJ2-3 gives the full variable domain: EAGVAQSPRYKIIEKRQSVAFWCNPISGHATLYWYQQILGQGPKLLIQFQNNGVVDDSQLPKDRFSAERLKGVDSTLKIQPAKLEDSAVYLCASSQSGTENTDTQYFGPGTRLTVL.

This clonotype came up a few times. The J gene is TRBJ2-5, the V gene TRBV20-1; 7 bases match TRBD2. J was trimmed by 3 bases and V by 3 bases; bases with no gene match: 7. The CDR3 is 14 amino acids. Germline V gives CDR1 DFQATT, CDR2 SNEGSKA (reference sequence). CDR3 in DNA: TGCAGTGCTAGTGGGTGGCTAGCGGAAGAGACCCAGTACTTC. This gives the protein CSASGWLAEETQYF.

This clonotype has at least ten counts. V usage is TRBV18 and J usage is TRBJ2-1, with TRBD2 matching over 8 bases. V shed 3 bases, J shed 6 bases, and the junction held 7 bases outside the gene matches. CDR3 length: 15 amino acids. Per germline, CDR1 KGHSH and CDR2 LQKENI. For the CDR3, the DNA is TGTGCCAGCTCACCCGGGACTAGATCTCTCAATGAGCAGTTCTTC. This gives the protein CASSPGTRSLNEQFF.

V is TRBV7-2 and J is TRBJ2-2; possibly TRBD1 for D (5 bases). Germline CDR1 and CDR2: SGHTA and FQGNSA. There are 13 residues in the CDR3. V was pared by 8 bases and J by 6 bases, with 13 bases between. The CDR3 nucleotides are TGTGCCAGCGGTGGGGCAGGAGCCGGGGAGCTGTTTTTT. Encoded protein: CASGGAGAGELFF.

CDR3 region: CSATRDRTGYEQYF. The CDR3 DNA sequence: TGCAGTGCAACCCGTGACAGGACAGGCTACGAGCAGTACTTC. The chain couples TRBV20-1 to TRBJ2-7; 7 bases align to TRBD1. V lost 6 bases to trimming and J lost 3 bases; unmatched junction nucleotides: 11. This CDR3 spans 14 amino acids. Germline V gene sequence: CDR1 DFQATT, CDR2 SNEGSKA (reference sequence).

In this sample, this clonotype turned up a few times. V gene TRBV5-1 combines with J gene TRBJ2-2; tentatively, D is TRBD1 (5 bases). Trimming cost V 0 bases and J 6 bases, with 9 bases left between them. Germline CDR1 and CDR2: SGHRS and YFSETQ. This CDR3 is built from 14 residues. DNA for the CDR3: TGCGCCAGCAGCTTGGAAGCAGGGTCCGGGGAGCTGTTTTTT. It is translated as CASSLEAGSGELFF.